This TCR beta chain was recovered during a study of T cells after yellow fever vaccination. TCRdb fed the 5' RACE reads into MiXCR, producing one record per CDR3 protein. The top ten hold 24% of the sample, which has 300,000 to 350,000 distinct CDR3 sequences, around 3.9% seen once. The table lists this clonotype with many counts. The germline V gene has CDR1 MNHEY and CDR2 SVGAGI. The germline V and J ends were trimmed by 10 bases and 2 bases, with 22 bases remaining between them. The CDR3 is 16 residues long. The sample was PBMCs, taken 5 days after the yellow fever booster vaccination. This clonotype was sampled from a man between 18 and 29 years old who received the YFV17D yellow fever vaccine. This rearrangement joins TRBV6-5 to TRBJ2-3, with D maybe TRBD2 (6 bases). The CDR3 sequence: CATRRGYPGVTDTQYF. CDR3 in DNA: TGTGCCACCCGGCGGGGCTATCCTGGCGTCACAGATACGCAGTATTTT.